These 3 T cell receptor beta chains were all obtained from the same sample, sequenced in a study of OX40 agonist ivuxolimab in advanced cancers. This table comes from immunoSEQ multiplex PCR, and its TCRdb copy is limited to in-frame clones, with some not included. The sample records tens of thousands of clones, approximately 83% being singletons. Sequencing was performed on CD4+ or CD8+ T cells sorted from blood, taken in a trial of the OX40 agonist ivuxolimab. The receptor source for this set is an adult with an advanced solid tumor such as melanoma, head and neck, liver or kidney cancer.

The chain employs TRBV5-1 and TRBJ2-1; no clear D. Germline V gene sequence: CDR1 SGHRS, CDR2 YFSETQ. Deletions cut 4 bases from V and 9 bases from J, with 17 bases between. The CDR3 totals 14 residues. CDR3 loop: CASSADQPGVEQFF. As DNA, the CDR3 is TGCGCCAGCAGCGCTGATCAGCCTGGTGTTGAGCAGTTCTTC.

The V call is TRBV15, the J call TRBJ1-2; D may be TRBD1 (6 bases). This CDR3 is 15 amino acids long. V was cut by 5 bases and J by 4 bases, with 17 bases left in between. Germline CDR1 reads LNHNV; CDR2 reads YYDKDF (reference sequence). In nucleotides, the CDR3 is TGTGCCACCAGCCCCCCCCTGGGGGCACTCTATGGCTACACCTTC. This sequence encodes CATSPPLGALYGYTF.

This chain uses TRBV27 with TRBJ1-1; possible D gene TRBD1, 6 bases. CDR3 size: 14 residues. Germline V lookup: CDR1 MNHEY, CDR2 SMNVEV (reference sequence). The V end lost 5 bases, the J end lost 5 bases, and 15 bases lay between the germline ends. The CDR3 DNA is TGTGCCAGCAGTCCTCAGGGGAGATGGACTGAAGCTTTCTTT. Translating it yields CASSPQGRWTEAFF.